The 20 T cell receptor beta chains listed next were all sequenced from one sample in a study of cytomegalovirus exposure and HLA in healthy donors. PCR used 60 Vbeta primers and 13 Jbeta primers. Here immunoSEQ multiplex PCR was the method, and the copy in TCRdb shows in-frame clones only, minus some. The data hold 160,000 or so clones, with around 80% observed a single time. The sequencing sample was made of PBMCs. The receptors shown here come from a woman aged 40-49 years in good health and CMV-seronegative.

This rearrangement joins TRBV5-1 to TRBJ2-7; 7 nucleotides line up with TRBD1. Germline loops: CDR1 SGHRS, CDR2 YFSETQ. CDR3 length: 12 residues. The V segment lost 4 bases and the J segment 5 bases; nucleotides outside the gene matches: 3. CDR3 residues: CASSRDSHEQYF. Written as DNA, the CDR3 is TGCGCCAGCAGCAGGGACAGCCACGAGCAGTACTTC.

The rearrangement links TRBV28 to TRBJ2-7; the D gene is possibly TRBD1 (5 bases). V was clipped by 3 bases and J by 4 bases, with 13 bases between them. The germline V gene has CDR1 MDHEN and CDR2 SYDVKM. This CDR3 spans 14 amino acids. The CDR3 region has the DNA TGTGCCAGCAGTTTGAGGCAGGGCCTTTACGAGCAGTACTTC. This translates into CASSLRQGLYEQYF.

The J gene is TRBJ1-1, the V gene TRBV7-9; maybe TRBD1 (5 bases). Trimming left V 1 base short and J 4 bases short, with 10 bases between. CDR1 and CDR2 (germline): SEHNR, FQNEAQ (reference sequence). The CDR3 totals 14 residues. The CDR3 spells CASSLEGRGTEAFF. The CDR3 bases are TGTGCCAGCAGCTTAGAAGGTAGGGGCACTGAAGCTTTCTTT.

This chain joins TRBV7-9 and TRBJ2-7, with no clear D. Germline V gives CDR1 SEHNR, CDR2 FQNEAQ (reference sequence). V lost 5 bases, J lost 1 base, and 6 bases lay in between. The CDR3 extends over 12 amino acids. DNA for the CDR3: TGTGCCAGCAGCCGCGGTTCCTACGAGCAGTACTTC. Translating it yields CASSRGSYEQYF.

This clone was observed once. V gene TRBV5-1 combines with J gene TRBJ1-5, with D unclear. This CDR3 contains 14 residues. Per germline, CDR1 SGHRS and CDR2 YFSETQ. V dropped 1 base and J dropped 5 bases, with 10 bases sitting between them. CDR3 region: CASSLNSLDQPQHF. CDR3 sequence (DNA): TGCGCCAGCAGCTTGAATTCCCTCGATCAGCCCCAGCATTTT.

In this sample, this clone turned up once. V gene TRBV2 combines with J gene TRBJ2-1; D gene unclear. Per the germline V gene, CDR1 is SNHLY and CDR2 is FYNNEI. Trimming removed 3 bases at V and 5 bases at J, with 8 bases between. This CDR3 is built from 13 residues. CDR3 DNA: TGTGCCAGCAGTGAGGGCCCCCACAATGAGCAGTTCTTC. As protein: CASSEGPHNEQFF.

V and J are TRBV29-1 and TRBJ2-5; D possibly corresponds to TRBD2 (5 bases). With 3 bases removed from V and 0 bases from J, the gap between germline ends came to 11 bases. The CDR3 contains 14 residues. CDR1 and CDR2 (germline): SQVTM, ANQGSEA. The CDR3 DNA reads as TGCAGCGTTGACCATCGGACTTACCAAGAGACCCAGTACTTC. It yields the protein CSVDHRTYQETQYF.

The rearrangement uses TRBV10-3 and TRBJ2-2; 7 bases fit TRBD2. The germline V gene has CDR1 ENHRY and CDR2 SYGVKD. V gave up 3 bases and J gave up 1 base; unmatched junction bases: 5. The CDR3 consists of 16 residues. For the CDR3, the DNA is TGTGCCATCAGTGATGGTCCTAGCGGGAACACCGGGGAGCTGTTTTTT. Its protein product is CAISDGPSGNTGELFF.

This rearrangement joins TRBV7-6 to TRBJ1-3, with 7 bases lining up with TRBD1. There are 14 residues in the CDR3. Germline CDR1 SGHVS, CDR2 FNYEAQ. With 3 bases clipped from V and 8 bases from J, the junction kept 7 bases outside the gene matches. The CDR3 protein is CASSLVQGGDTIYF. The CDR3 DNA follows: TGTGCCAGCAGCTTGGTCCAGGGGGGAGACACCATATATTTT.

This clone has just a few counts. V gene TRBV11-1 combines with J gene TRBJ2-6; D uncertain. The CDR3 length is 13 residues. Germline V gene sequence: CDR1 SGHAT, CDR2 FQDESV (reference sequence). V lost 3 bases to trimming and J lost 2 bases, with 2 bases between them. The CDR3 DNA sequence: TGTGCCAGCAGCTTCACTGGGGCCAACGTCCTGACTTTC. This codes for CASSFTGANVLTF. Variable domain in full (rest from reference TRBV11-1 and TRBJ2-6): EAEVAQSPRYKITEKSQAVAFWCDPISGHATLYWYRQILGQGPELLVQFQDESVVDDSQLPKDRFSAERLKGVDSTLKIQPAELGDSAMYLCASSFTGANVLTFGAGSRLTVL.

The chain uses TRBV7-3 and TRBJ1-1; D is undetermined. V was pared by 0 bases and J by 4 bases, with 9 bases between. Germline V gene sequence: CDR1 SGHTA, CDR2 FQGTGA. This CDR3 has 14 residues. The CDR3 nucleotides are TGTGCCAGCAGCTTAACGGCGGCGGGCACTGAAGCTTTCTTT. This encodes CASSLTAAGTEAFF. Full variable domain (outside the CDR3, taken from reference TRBV7-3 and TRBJ1-1): GAGVSQTPSNKVTEKGKYVELRCDPISGHTALYWYRQSLGQGPEFLIYFQGTGAADDSGLPNDRFFAVRPEGSVSTLKIQRTERGDSAVYLCASSLTAAGTEAFFGQGTRLTVV.

V gene TRBV2 combines with J gene TRBJ2-2, with 7 bases matching TRBD2. Germline assignment: CDR1 SNHLY and CDR2 FYNNEI. V was clipped by 7 bases and J by 3 bases; unmatched bases: 8. CDR3 length: 15 residues. Here the CDR3 reads CASKGTGGYTGELFF. In DNA, the CDR3 is TGTGCCAGCAAGGGCACGGGAGGATACACCGGGGAGCTGTTTTTT.

The CDR3 nucleotides are TGTGCCAGCAGTTTATTCCCCCTGACAGGGGGGATTGTTATAGCCAAAAACATTCAGTACTTC. Translation gives CASSLFPLTGGIVIAKNIQYF. The chain carries TRBV28 and TRBJ2-4; 9 bases fit TRBD1. Trimming cost V 1 base and J 0 bases; bases outside gene matches: 16. Germline V CDR1 and CDR2: MDHEN, SYDVKM. This CDR3 comprises 21 residues.

The chain combines TRBV5-1 with TRBJ2-3; D not certain. The V and J ends lost 0 bases and 0 bases respectively, with 11 bases between them. The CDR3 extends over 16 amino acids. The germline V gene encodes CDR1 SGHRS and CDR2 YFSETQ. For the CDR3, the DNA is TGCGCCAGCAGCTTGGTCTTTGACTCCAGCACAGATACGCAGTATTTT. This encodes CASSLVFDSSTDTQYF. Full variable domain (outside the CDR3, taken from reference TRBV5-1 and TRBJ2-3): KAGVTQTPRYLIKTRGQQVTLSCSPISGHRSVSWYQQTPGQGLQFLFEYFSETQRNKGNFPGRFSGRQFSNSRSEMNVSTLELGDSALYLCASSLVFDSSTDTQYFGPGTRLTVL.

This clone was recorded only once. V and J are TRBV7-9 and TRBJ2-3; the D is unclear. Germline values: CDR1 SEHNR, CDR2 FQNEAQ (reference sequence). The CDR3 is 13 residues long. Trimming pared 5 bases from V and 4 bases from J, leaving 10 bases between. The DNA of the CDR3 is TGTGCCAGCAGCCTCCCCGGTCCAGATACGCAGTATTTT. Translating it yields CASSLPGPDTQYF.

This clone was recorded only once. The chain uses TRBV28 and TRBJ2-7, with 9 bases fitting TRBD2. Germline lookup yields CDR1 MDHEN and CDR2 SYDVKM. CDR3 length: 13 amino acids. Trimming took 6 bases from V and 7 from J; bases not matched to a gene: 7. In DNA, the CDR3 is TGTGCCAGCAGCGGGGGTAGCGGGAGAGAGCAGTACTTC. As protein: CASSGGSGREQYF.

V and J are TRBV2 and TRBJ2-5; TRBD2 is a possible D gene (5 bases). In germline, CDR1 is SNHLY, CDR2 FYNNEI. Trimming pared 4 bases from V and 4 bases from J, leaving 10 bases between. This CDR3 spans 13 amino acids. CDR3 protein: CASSAGMGETQYF. The CDR3 coding sequence is TGTGCCAGCAGTGCGGGGATGGGAGAGACCCAGTACTTC.

As DNA, the CDR3 is TGTGCCAGTACCCGTTTAGCGGGGAACACCGGGGAGCTGTTTTTT. Translating gives CASTRLAGNTGELFF. The chain carries TRBV19 and TRBJ2-2; TRBD2 matches 7 bases. In germline, CDR1 is LNHDA, CDR2 SQIVND (reference sequence). V was pared by 7 bases and J by 1 base, with 6 bases of the junction left unmatched. This CDR3 region has 15 residues.

V is TRBV29-1 and J is TRBJ2-1, with 12 nucleotides matching TRBD2. The V gene end was trimmed by 7 bases and the J gene end by 7 bases; junction bases not matched to a gene: 8. The CDR3 consists of 14 residues. Germline V gene data show CDR1 as SQVTM and CDR2 as ANQGSEA. CDR3 sequence (DNA): TGCAGCGCCCCGACTAGCGGGAGCTCAAATGAGCAGTTCTTC. Translating gives CSAPTSGSSNEQFF.

This rearrangement joins TRBV6-5 to TRBJ2-1; TRBD2 matches at 13 bases. V gave up 4 bases and J gave up 14 bases; unmatched junction bases: 5. CDR3 length equals 13 residues. The germline V gene has CDR1 MNHEY and CDR2 SVGAGI. CDR3 nucleotides: TGTGCCAGCAGTTTCTTACTAGCGGGAGGGAAGTTCTTC. Amino acid sequence: CASSFLLAGGKFF.